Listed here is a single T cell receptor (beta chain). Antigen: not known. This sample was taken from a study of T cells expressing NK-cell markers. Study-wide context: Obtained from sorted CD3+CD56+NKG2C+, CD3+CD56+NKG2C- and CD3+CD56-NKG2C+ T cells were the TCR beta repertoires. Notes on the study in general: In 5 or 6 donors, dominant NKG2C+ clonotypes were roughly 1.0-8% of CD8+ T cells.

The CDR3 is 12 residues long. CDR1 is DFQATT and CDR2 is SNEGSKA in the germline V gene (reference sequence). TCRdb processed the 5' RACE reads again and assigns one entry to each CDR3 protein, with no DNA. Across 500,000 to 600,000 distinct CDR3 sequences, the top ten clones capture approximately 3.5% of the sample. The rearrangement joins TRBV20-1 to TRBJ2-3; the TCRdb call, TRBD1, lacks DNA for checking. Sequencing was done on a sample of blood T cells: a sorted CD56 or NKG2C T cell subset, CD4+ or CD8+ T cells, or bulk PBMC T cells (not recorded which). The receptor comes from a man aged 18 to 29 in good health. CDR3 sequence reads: CSRGQGQDTQYF.